These 26 T cell receptor beta chains originate from one sample sequenced in a study of cytomegalovirus exposure and HLA in healthy donors. The PCR was carried out with 60 Vbeta primers and 13 Jbeta primers. Assay used: immunoSEQ multiplex PCR; TCRdb lists only in-frame clones, some missing. Of under 200,000 clones in the sample, 75% to 90% are singletons; the top ten hold 6.3%. Material for sequencing was PBMCs. Source of these receptors: a man in his forties in good health and CMV-seropositive.

This clone was recorded many times. J is TRBJ1-1 and V is TRBV27, with a weak D call TRBD1 (5 bases). There are 13 residues in the CDR3. In germline, CDR1 is MNHEY, CDR2 SMNVEV (reference sequence). Trimming took 6 bases from V and 1 from J, leaving 9 bases between them. This CDR3 is CASRFQGNTEAFF. CDR3 bases: TGTGCCAGCAGATTTCAGGGGAACACTGAAGCTTTCTTT.

V is TRBV7-3 and J is TRBJ2-1; 14 positions match TRBD2. The CDR3 totals 16 residues. Germline-derived CDR1 and CDR2 are SGHTA and FQGTGA. V dropped 2 bases and J dropped 10; count of bases not matched to a gene: 7. The CDR3 DNA reads as TGTGCCAGCAGCTTACGACTAGCGGGGGGGTTTAACGAGCAGTTCTTC. It is translated as CASSLRLAGGFNEQFF.

The chain joins TRBV7-2 to TRBJ2-5, with D perhaps TRBD1 (5 bases). The CDR3 has 13 amino acids. V gave up 5 bases and J gave up 2 bases, with 9 bases separating them. Germline CDR1 and CDR2: SGHTA and FQGNSA. The CDR3 DNA reads TGTGCCAGCAGCCAGGGCTTACAAGAGACCCAGTACTTC. Protein: CASSQGLQETQYF. Variable domain in full (rest from reference TRBV7-2 and TRBJ2-5): GAGVSQSPSNKVTEKGKDVELRCDPISGHTALYWYRQSLGQGLEFLIYFQGNSAPDKSGLPSDRFSAERTGGSVSTLTIQRTQQEDSAVYLCASSQGLQETQYFGPGTRLLVL.

The genes are TRBV7-9 and TRBJ2-7, with 10 positions matching TRBD1. The V and J ends lost 5 bases and 2 bases, in that order; junction bases with no gene match: 3. This CDR3 has 14 amino acids. The germline V gene has CDR1 SEHNR and CDR2 FQNEAQ (reference sequence). The CDR3 sequence: CASSAGQGAYEQYF. DNA for the CDR3: TGTGCCAGCAGCGCAGGACAGGGGGCCTACGAGCAGTACTTC.

This chain connects TRBV19 to TRBJ2-5; 8 bases match TRBD2. Germline trimming cut 7 bases from V and 0 bases from J; bases unmatched to any gene: 7. The V gene's germline CDR1 is LNHDA and CDR2 SQIVND (reference sequence). This CDR3 has 15 amino acids. CDR3 nucleotides: TGTGCCAGTACCCCTAATAGCGGGGACCAAGAGACCCAGTACTTC. Amino acid sequence: CASTPNSGDQETQYF.

The rearrangement links TRBV6-1 to TRBJ1-2; 9 bases align to TRBD1. V lost 6 bases to trimming and J lost 3 bases; unmatched junction nucleotides: 8. CDR3 size: 15 residues. Germline V gene data show CDR1 as MNHNS and CDR2 as SASEGT. The CDR3 bases are TGTGCCAGCAGGCCCGGGACAGGGTACGACTATGGCTACACCTTC. Its protein is CASRPGTGYDYGYTF.

This chain uses TRBV6-5 with TRBJ1-4; D remains ambiguous. From germline, CDR1 is MNHEY and CDR2 SVGAGI. The CDR3 sequence is 15 residues long. With 5 bases removed from V and 0 bases from J, the gap between germline ends came to 10 bases. The chain's CDR3 is CASSLTATTNEKLFF. The CDR3 DNA reads TGTGCCAGCAGTCTCACAGCAACAACTAATGAAAAACTGTTTTTT.

About this clone itself: Other DNA sequences in the sample encode the same CDR3. The genes are TRBV20-1 and TRBJ2-7; a weak D match, TRBD1 (6 bases). Germline CDR1 DFQATT, CDR2 SNEGSKA (reference sequence). V gave up 6 bases and J gave up 2 bases, with 8 bases separating them. This CDR3 contains 11 residues. The DNA for the CDR3 is TGCAGTGCCAGGACAGCCTACGAGCAGTACTTC. This translates into CSARTAYEQYF.

The V and J genes are TRBV30 and TRBJ2-7; 11 bases fit TRBD1. The CDR3 has 15 amino acids. Per germline, CDR1 GTSNPN and CDR2 SVGIG (reference sequence). V lost 4 bases, J lost 2 bases, and 7 bases stayed unmatched. CDR3 sequence (DNA): TGTGCCTGGACCAAACCGGGACAGGGGGCCTACGAGCAGTACTTC. Amino acids: CAWTKPGQGAYEQYF. Based on the CDR3 plus reference TRBV30 and TRBJ2-7, the full variable domain is SQTIHQWPATLVQPVGSPLSLECTVEGTSNPNLYWYRQAAGRGLQLLFYSVGIGQISSEVPQNLSASRPQDRQFILSSKKLLLSDSGFYLCAWTKPGQGAYEQYFGPGTRLTVT.

The chain has TRBV18 and TRBJ1-5, with a tentative D call TRBD1 (5 bases). Trimming shortened V by 8 bases and J by 6 bases, and 17 bases separated the two germline ends. This CDR3 is built from 14 residues. The V gene's germline CDR1 is KGHSH and CDR2 LQKENI. The chain's CDR3 is CASVPAGLSQPQHF. DNA of the CDR3: TGTGCCAGCGTGCCGGCAGGGCTTTCTCAGCCCCAGCATTTT.

The chain combines TRBV27 with TRBJ1-5, with D possibly TRBD1 on 5 matching bases. V lost 5 bases to trimming and J lost 6 bases, with 14 bases between them. The germline V gene has CDR1 MNHEY and CDR2 SMNVEV (reference sequence). The length of the CDR3 is 14 residues. CDR3 protein: CASSPRGGGQPQHF. The CDR3 region has the DNA TGTGCCAGCAGTCCACGGGGGGGAGGTCAGCCCCAGCATTTT.

The chain recombines TRBV5-6 with TRBJ2-3, with D perhaps TRBD1 (5 bases). This CDR3 region has 13 residues. The V end was cut by 4 bases, the J end by 3 bases, with 9 bases between. The V gene's germline CDR1 is SGHDT and CDR2 YYEEEE. The CDR3 here is CASSTTGTDTQYF. The CDR3 nucleotides read TGTGCCAGCAGCACCACAGGAACAGATACGCAGTATTTT.

The chain couples TRBV10-2 to TRBJ1-2, with D uncertain. The ends were cut back, 4 bases at V and 0 bases at J, with 21 bases in the middle. The V gene's germline CDR1 is WSHSY and CDR2 SAAADI. CDR3 length: 18 residues. CDR3 in DNA: TGCGCCAGCAGTGGAACTCGGGGATTCGATTCGTCTAACTATGGCTACACCTTC. Translation gives CASSGTRGFDSSNYGYTF.

The rearrangement joins TRBV19 to TRBJ2-1, with 9 bases aligning to TRBD2. The germline V gene encodes CDR1 LNHDA and CDR2 SQIVND (reference sequence). The V gene end was trimmed by 5 bases and the J gene end by 1 base; junction bases not matched to a gene: 6. CDR3 size: 16 residues. CDR3 DNA sequence: TGTGCCAGTAGTGACAAGCGGGGGGCATCCTACAATGAGCAGTTCTTC. It codes for CASSDKRGASYNEQFF. The whole variable domain, filled in from reference TRBV19 and TRBJ2-1, reads DGGITQSPKYLFRKEGQNVTLSCEQNLNHDAMYWYRQDPGQGLRLIYYSQIVNDFQKGDIAEGYSVSREKKESFPLTVTSAQKNPTAFYLCASSDKRGASYNEQFFGPGTRLTVL.

The chain is built from TRBV6-5 and TRBJ2-5; D remains unclear. The germline V and J ends were trimmed by 2 bases and 1 base, with 5 bases remaining between them. Germline-derived CDR1 and CDR2 are MNHEY and SVGAGI. This CDR3 region has 13 residues. CDR3 nucleotide sequence: TGTGCCAGCAGTTACACTTTCCAAGAGACCCAGTACTTC. It codes for CASSYTFQETQYF.

This clone has just a few counts. The chain has TRBV27 and TRBJ2-5; 8 bases match TRBD2. The V gene end was trimmed by 6 bases and the J gene end by 5 bases; junction bases not matched to a gene: 5. CDR1 is MNHEY, CDR2 SMNVEV, per germline (reference sequence). The CDR3 has 13 residues. The CDR3 reads CASSLGLAETQYF. The CDR3 DNA sequence: TGTGCCAGCAGCCTCGGACTAGCCGAGACCCAGTACTTC.

Here the CDR3 reads CASSRVGTGDYGYTF. CDR3 DNA sequence: TGCGCCAGCAGCCGTGTTGGGACAGGCGACTATGGCTACACCTTC. The chain links TRBV4-1 to TRBJ1-2, with TRBD1 matching over 8 bases. Losses at the gene ends were 4 bases for V and 3 bases for J; bases not matched to a gene: 7. Germline V gene data show CDR1 as MGHRA and CDR2 as YSYEKL. CDR3 length equals 15 residues.

The gene calls are TRBV19 and TRBJ1-2; TRBD1 matches 8 bases. Trimming at V came to 0 bases and at J to 2 bases, leaving 8 bases not matched to a gene. The germline V gene has CDR1 LNHDA and CDR2 SQIVND (reference sequence). The CDR3 contains 17 residues. The CDR3 reads CASSIDHTRTGNYGYTF. The DNA for the CDR3 is TGTGCCAGTAGTATAGACCACACTCGGACAGGGAACTATGGCTACACCTTC.

A remark on this clone: One end of the junction varies from germline; a read error may be responsible. CDR3 in DNA: TGTGCTAGCAGCTTAGCGAGGCCCGGGGGGACCGGGGAGCTGTTTTTT. It yields the protein CASSLARPGGTGELFF. The chain combines TRBV7-7 with TRBJ2-2; 7 bases line up with TRBD2. Germline CDR1 and CDR2: SSHAT and FNYEAQ (reference sequence). The CDR3 totals 16 residues.

The rearrangement uses TRBV19 and TRBJ2-5; weak D call: TRBD2 (5 bases). Per germline, CDR1 LNHDA and CDR2 SQIVND (reference sequence). CDR3 length: 15 residues. V lost 7 bases to trimming and J lost 4 bases, with 19 bases between them. CDR3 residues: CASNNAWGSGETQYF. The CDR3 DNA is TGTGCCAGTAACAACGCATGGGGAAGCGGAGAGACCCAGTACTTC.

The rearrangement uses TRBV19 and TRBJ1-1; D is uncertain. Germline V CDR1 and CDR2: LNHDA, SQIVND (reference sequence). The CDR3 is made up of 14 amino acids. The V end was cut by 4 bases, the J end by 0 bases, with 9 bases between. The CDR3 here is CASSTGSMNTEAFF. The CDR3 bases are TGTGCCAGTAGTACCGGGAGTATGAACACTGAAGCTTTCTTT.

V is TRBV11-1 and J is TRBJ2-7; possible D gene TRBD1, 7 bases. The germline CDR1 and CDR2 sequences are SGHAT and FQDESV (reference sequence). Trimming removed 5 bases from V and 5 bases from J, with 22 bases in between. The CDR3 consists of 16 residues. The CDR3 DNA reads TGTGCCAGCAGCCTTATTGCGGGACAGAGTTCCCACGAGCAGTACTTC. This gives the protein CASSLIAGQSSHEQYF.

The J gene is TRBJ2-7, the V gene TRBV7-3; TRBD2 matches at 8 bases. Per the germline V gene, CDR1 is SGHTA and CDR2 is FQGTGA. J gave up 0 bases and V 6 bases, and 7 bases lay outside the gene matches. The CDR3 spans 15 residues. As DNA, the CDR3 is TGTGCCAGCAGTGCAACTAGCGGACTCTCCTACGAGCAGTACTTC. Protein: CASSATSGLSYEQYF.

The rearrangement uses TRBV5-6 and TRBJ1-6; TRBD1 might be the D (5 bases). With 4 bases removed from V and 6 bases from J, the gap between germline ends came to 8 bases. The CDR3 is made up of 13 amino acids. CDR1 is SGHDT and CDR2 is YYEEEE in the germline V gene. The CDR3 loop is CASSEQANSPLHF. The CDR3 DNA sequence: TGTGCCAGCAGCGAACAGGCTAATTCACCCCTCCACTTT.

This chain uses TRBV5-4 with TRBJ2-3; TRBD2 agrees at 9 bases. Germline loops: CDR1 SGHNT, CDR2 YYREEE (reference sequence). V lost 4 bases and J lost 3; bases outside the gene matches: 6. The CDR3 has 15 residues. The CDR3 DNA reads TGTGCCAGCAGCCCTGCGGGGGGGCCAACAGATACGCAGTATTTT. Its protein is CASSPAGGPTDTQYF.

This clone showed up just once. CDR3 protein: CASSVDRQHSYNEQFF. The CDR3 nucleotides are TGTGCCAGCAGCGTAGACAGACAGCACTCCTACAATGAGCAGTTCTTC. This sequence joins TRBV9 and TRBJ2-1; D may be TRBD1 (5 bases). Germline V gene lookup returns CDR1 SGDLS and CDR2 YYNGEE. The V end was cut by 0 bases, the J end by 0 bases, with 10 bases between. This CDR3 contains 16 residues.